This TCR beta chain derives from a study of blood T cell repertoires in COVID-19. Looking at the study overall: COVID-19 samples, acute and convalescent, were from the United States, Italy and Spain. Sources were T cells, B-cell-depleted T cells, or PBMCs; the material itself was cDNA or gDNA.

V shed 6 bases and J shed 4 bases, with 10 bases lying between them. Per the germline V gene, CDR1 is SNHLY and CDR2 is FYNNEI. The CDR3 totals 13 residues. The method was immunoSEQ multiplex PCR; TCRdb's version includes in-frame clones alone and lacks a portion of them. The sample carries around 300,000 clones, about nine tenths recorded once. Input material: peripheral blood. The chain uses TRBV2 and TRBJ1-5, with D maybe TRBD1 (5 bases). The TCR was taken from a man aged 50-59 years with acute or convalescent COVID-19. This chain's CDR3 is CASSWQGNQPQHF. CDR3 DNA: TGTGCCAGCAGCTGGCAGGGAAATCAGCCCCAGCATTTT.